Reported below is one T cell receptor beta chain. In the original processing: Quantification of nucleated cells was approximated via reference gene primer amplification. Method: immunoSEQ multiplex PCR; TCRdb's copy keeps in-frame clones and lacks some. D and trimming come from the DNA, and the V and J calls and clone size come from that table. The repertoire holds nearly 200,000 clones, with 70% to 90% as singletons. This specimen comes from a study of blood T cell repertoires in COVID-19. This CDR3 is built from 15 residues. After removal of 3 bases from V and 5 bases from J, the junction contained 6 bases not matched to a gene. CDR1 LGHNA and CDR2 YNFKEQ come from the germline V gene.

The TCR comes from a man aged 55 to 70 with COVID-19, enrolled during active disease. Sequencing used peripheral blood. The chain links TRBV4-2 to TRBJ2-1; the match to TRBD1 covers 8 bases. The CDR3 DNA follows: TGTGCCAGCAGCCAGGACAGGGTCCGAGACAATGAGCAGTTCTTC. Its protein is CASSQDRVRDNEQFF.